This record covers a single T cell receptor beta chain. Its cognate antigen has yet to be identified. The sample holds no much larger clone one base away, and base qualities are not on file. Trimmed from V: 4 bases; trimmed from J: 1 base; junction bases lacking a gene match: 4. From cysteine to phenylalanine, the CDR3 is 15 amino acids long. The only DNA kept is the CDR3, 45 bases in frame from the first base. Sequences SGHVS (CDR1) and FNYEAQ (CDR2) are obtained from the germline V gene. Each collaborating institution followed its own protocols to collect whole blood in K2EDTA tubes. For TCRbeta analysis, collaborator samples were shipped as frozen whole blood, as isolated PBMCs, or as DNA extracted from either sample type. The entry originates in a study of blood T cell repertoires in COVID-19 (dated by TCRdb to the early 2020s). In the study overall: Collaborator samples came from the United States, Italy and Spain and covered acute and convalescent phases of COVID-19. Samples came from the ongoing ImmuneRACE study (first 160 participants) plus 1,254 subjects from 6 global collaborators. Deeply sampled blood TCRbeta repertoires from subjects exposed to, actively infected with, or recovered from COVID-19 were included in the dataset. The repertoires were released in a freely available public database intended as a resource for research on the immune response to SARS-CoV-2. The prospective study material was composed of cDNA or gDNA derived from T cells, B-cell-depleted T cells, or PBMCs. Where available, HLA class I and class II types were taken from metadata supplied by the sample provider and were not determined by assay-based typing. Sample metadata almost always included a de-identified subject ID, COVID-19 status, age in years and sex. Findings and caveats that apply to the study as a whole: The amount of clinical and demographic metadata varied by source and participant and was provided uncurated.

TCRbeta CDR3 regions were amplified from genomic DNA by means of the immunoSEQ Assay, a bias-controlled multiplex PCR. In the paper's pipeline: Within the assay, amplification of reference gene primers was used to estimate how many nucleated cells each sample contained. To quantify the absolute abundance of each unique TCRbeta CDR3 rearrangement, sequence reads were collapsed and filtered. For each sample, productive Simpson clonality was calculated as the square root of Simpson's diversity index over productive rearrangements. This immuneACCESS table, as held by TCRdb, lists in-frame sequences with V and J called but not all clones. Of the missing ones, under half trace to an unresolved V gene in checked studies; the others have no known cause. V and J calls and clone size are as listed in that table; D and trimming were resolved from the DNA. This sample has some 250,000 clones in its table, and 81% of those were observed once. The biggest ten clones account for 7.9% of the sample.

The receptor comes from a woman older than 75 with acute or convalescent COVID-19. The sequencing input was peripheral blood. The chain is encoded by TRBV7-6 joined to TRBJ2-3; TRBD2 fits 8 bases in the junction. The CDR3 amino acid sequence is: CASSSAGLGTDTQYF. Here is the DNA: TGTGCCAGCAGCTCGGCGGGACTAGGCACAGATACGCAGTATTTT.